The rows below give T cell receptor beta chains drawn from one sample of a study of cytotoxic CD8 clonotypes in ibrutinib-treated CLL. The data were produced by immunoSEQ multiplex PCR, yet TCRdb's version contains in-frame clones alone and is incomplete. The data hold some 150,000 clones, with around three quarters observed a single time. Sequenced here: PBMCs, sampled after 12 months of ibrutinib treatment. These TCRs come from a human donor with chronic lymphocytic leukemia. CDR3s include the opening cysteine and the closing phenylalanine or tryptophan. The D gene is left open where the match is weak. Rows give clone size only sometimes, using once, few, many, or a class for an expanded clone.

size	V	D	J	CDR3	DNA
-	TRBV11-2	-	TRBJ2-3	CASSLSRADTQYF	TGTGCCAGCAGTCTCTCGCGGGCAGATACGCAGTATTTT
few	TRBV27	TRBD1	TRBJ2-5	CASMLFGTGEQETQYF	TGTGCCAGCATGTTGTTCGGGACAGGGGAACAAGAGACCCAGTACTTC
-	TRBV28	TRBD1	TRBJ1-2	CASSLDKGARGYTF	TGTGCCAGCAGTTTAGATAAGGGGGCTAGAGGCTACACCTTC
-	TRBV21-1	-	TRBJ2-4	CASSQEGGDQYF	TGTGCCAGCAGCCAGGAGGGGGGCGATCAGTACTTC
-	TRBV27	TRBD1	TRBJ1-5	CASRSGPGTDNQPQHF	TGTGCCAGCAGATCAGGACCCGGGACAGACAATCAGCCCCAGCATTTT
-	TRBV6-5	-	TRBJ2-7	CASSYSTGYEQYF	TGTGCCAGCAGTTACTCGACGGGGTACGAGCAGTACTTC
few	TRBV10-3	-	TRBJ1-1	CAISDHTEAFF	TGTGCCATCAGTGACCACACTGAAGCTTTCTTT
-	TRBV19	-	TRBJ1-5	CASSSAGQTKNQPQHF	TGTGCCAGTAGTTCGGCGGGCCAAACCAAAAATCAGCCCCAGCATTTT
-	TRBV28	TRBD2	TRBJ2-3	CASNLLAGTTDTQYF	TGTGCCAGCAACTTACTAGCGGGGACGACAGATACGCAGTATTTT
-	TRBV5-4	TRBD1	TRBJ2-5	CASSAEVVIGGGETQYF	TGTGCCAGCAGCGCGGAGGTGGTAATAGGGGGCGGGGAGACCCAGTACTTC
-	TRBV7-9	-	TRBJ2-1	CASSPIWGDNEQFF	TGTGCCAGCAGCCCGATCTGGGGGGACAATGAGCAGTTCTTC
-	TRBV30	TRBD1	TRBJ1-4	CAWSDPGTAGEKLFF	TGTGCCTGGAGTGATCCCGGGACAGCTGGGGAAAAACTGTTTTTT
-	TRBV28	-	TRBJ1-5	CASSSPTTVFQPQHF	TGTGCCAGCAGTTCCCCTACGACAGTCTTCCAGCCCCAGCATTTT
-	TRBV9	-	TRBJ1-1	CASSSSGGGGTEAFF	TGTGCCAGCAGCTCCAGTGGTGGGGGAGGCACTGAAGCTTTCTTT
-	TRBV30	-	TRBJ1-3	CAWTAGEIGNTIYF	TGTGCCTGGACGGCCGGGGAGATCGGAAACACCATATATTTT
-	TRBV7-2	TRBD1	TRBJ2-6	CASSTRTGRSGANVLTF	TGTGCCAGCAGCACCCGGACAGGACGCTCTGGGGCCAACGTCCTGACTTTC
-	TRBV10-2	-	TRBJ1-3	CASSDRGTGNTIYF	TGCGCCAGCAGTGATAGGGGTACTGGAAACACCATATATTTT
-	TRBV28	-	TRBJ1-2	CATTWGSQYGYTF	TGTGCCACTACATGGGGTTCTCAGTATGGCTACACCTTC
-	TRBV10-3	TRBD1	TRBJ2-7	CAISGDRAFDEQYF	TGTGCCATCAGTGGGGACAGGGCTTTCGACGAGCAGTACTTC
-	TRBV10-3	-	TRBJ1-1	CAISVQLNTEAFF	TGTGCCATCAGTGTACAGTTGAACACTGAAGCTTTCTTT
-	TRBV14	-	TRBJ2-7	CASSQVPGTKQYF	TGTGCCAGCAGCCAAGTCCCCGGGACCAAGCAGTACTTC
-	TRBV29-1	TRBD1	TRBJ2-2	CSVRTGAGSTGELFF	TGCAGCGTAAGGACAGGGGCAGGGAGCACCGGGGAGCTGTTTTTT
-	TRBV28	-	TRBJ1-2	CASSLRGREHGYTF	TGTGCCAGCAGTTTACGGGGCAGGGAACATGGCTACACCTTC
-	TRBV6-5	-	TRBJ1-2	CASSYSTGRRYTF	TGTGCCAGCAGTTACTCGACCGGTAGGCGCTACACCTTC
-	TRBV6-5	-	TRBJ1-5	CASKFRAYSNQPQHF	TGTGCCAGCAAATTCAGGGCATATAGCAATCAGCCCCAGCATTTT
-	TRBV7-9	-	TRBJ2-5	CASSLSTQRETQYF	TGTGCCAGCAGCTTATCCACCCAAAGAGAGACCCAGTACTTC
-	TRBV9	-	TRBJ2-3	CASSVEAASSTDTQYF	TGTGCCAGCAGCGTAGAAGCTGCCTCTAGCACAGATACGCAGTATTTT
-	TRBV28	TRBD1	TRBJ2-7	CASSLLISLTGRTSYEQYF	TGTGCCAGCAGTTTATTAATTAGTCTGACAGGGCGGACCTCCTACGAGCAGTACTTC
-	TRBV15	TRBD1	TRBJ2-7	CATSSPGTGSYEQYF	TGTGCCACCAGCAGTCCCGGGACAGGGTCCTACGAGCAGTACTTC
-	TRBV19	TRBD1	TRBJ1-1	CASRSRQGARTEAFF	TGTGCCAGTAGGAGCCGACAGGGGGCGCGGACTGAAGCTTTCTTT
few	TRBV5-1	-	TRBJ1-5	CASNWDMVGQPQHF	TGCGCCAGCAATTGGGACATGGTCGGCCAGCCCCAGCATTTT
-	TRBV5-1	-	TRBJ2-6	CASSRTTGTGANVLTF	TGCGCCAGCAGCCGGACAACAGGGACTGGGGCCAACGTCCTGACTTTC
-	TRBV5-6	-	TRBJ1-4	CASSWGPISTNEKLFF	TGTGCCAGCAGCTGGGGACCGATATCAACTAATGAAAAACTGTTTTTT
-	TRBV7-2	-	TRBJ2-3	CASTTVYTQYF	TGTGCCAGCACCACGGTCTATACGCAGTATTTT
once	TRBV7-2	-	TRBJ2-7	CASLGGYEQYF	TGTGCCAGCCTAGGAGGGTACGAGCAGTACTTC
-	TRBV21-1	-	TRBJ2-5	CASRLTGATGETQYF	TGTGCCAGCAGGCTTACCGGAGCCACCGGAGAGACCCAGTACTTC
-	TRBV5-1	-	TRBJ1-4	CASSLAYAATNEKLFF	TGCGCCAGCAGCTTGGCTTATGCAGCCACTAATGAAAAACTGTTTTTT
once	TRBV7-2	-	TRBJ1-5	CASSPSSAGGNQPQHF	TGTGCCAGCAGCCCATCATCGGCGGGGGGCAATCAGCCCCAGCATTTT
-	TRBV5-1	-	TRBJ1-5	CASSMGGNQPQHF	TGCGCCAGCAGCATGGGGGGCAATCAGCCCCAGCATTTT
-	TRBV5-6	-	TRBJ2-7	CASSPGRTYEQYF	TGTGCCAGCAGCCCCGGACGGACCTACGAGCAGTACTTC
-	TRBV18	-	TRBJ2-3	CASSPPRRGDTQYF	TGTGCCAGCTCACCACCGCGCAGGGGCGATACGCAGTATTTT
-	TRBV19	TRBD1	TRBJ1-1	CASTIGQGTTEAFF	TGTGCCAGTACTATCGGACAGGGAACAACTGAAGCTTTCTTT
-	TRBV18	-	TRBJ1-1	CASSDGVTINTEAFF	TGTGCCAGCTCAGATGGCGTGACAATAAACACTGAAGCTTTCTTT